The source of this T cell receptor (beta chain) is a study of T cells after yellow fever vaccination. This clonotype was counted between two and nine times. Its antigen remains unidentified. Overall study findings and caveats: Of the clonotypes, a small share occurred in both CD4 and CD8 compartments.

5'RACE template switching produced TCR cDNA carrying a universal primer site and UMIs. TCRdb reanalysed the 5' RACE reads using MiXCR and keeps one entry per CDR3 protein. Of about 630,000 distinct CDR3 sequences in the sample, approximately 13% are singletons; the top ten hold 14% to 15%. Specimen: PBMCs, collected on the day of the yellow fever booster vaccination. The origin of this receptor is a man aged 30-40 years who received the YFV17D yellow fever vaccine.

This CDR3 is CASRSGLQVWETQYF. In nucleotides, the CDR3 is TGTGCCAGCAGGTCCGGACTACAGGTCTGGGAGACCCAGTACTTC. The chain recombines TRBV27 with TRBJ2-5; D may be TRBD2 (6 bases). V was trimmed by 6 bases and J by 5 bases, leaving 19 bases between them. The CDR3 is 15 residues long. The germline CDR1 and CDR2 sequences are MNHEY and SMNVEV (reference sequence).